The 28 T cell receptor beta chains reported below all come from one sample, sequenced in a study of Ad26.COV2.S vaccination and SARS-CoV-2 variants. TCRdb keeps only in-frame clones here, not all; method: immunoSEQ multiplex PCR. The sample carries roughly 350,000 clones, around nine tenths recorded once. This sample's treatment: approximately 18 received Ad26.COV2.S at low or high dose, single or two shots; 5 received placebo; per-sample allocation not given. Samples were taken on day 63 after the first vaccine or placebo injection. Sequences were derived from peripheral blood, sampled in a trial of Ad26.COV2.S vaccine versus placebo. These receptors were obtained from a person aged 18-60 years who received the Ad26.COV2.S COVID-19 vaccine or a placebo.

The V call is TRBV5-1, the J call TRBJ2-3, with 11 bases that match TRBD2. Unmatched junction bases numbered 3, after V lost 6 bases and J lost 0 bases. The CDR3 is made up of 15 amino acids. Germline CDR1 SGHRS, CDR2 YFSETQ. DNA of the CDR3: TGCGCCAGCACTTGGACTAGCGGGAGCACAGATACGCAGTATTTT. Its protein is CASTWTSGSTDTQYF.

The chain carries TRBV3-1 (or the pseudogene TRBV3-2) and TRBJ1-1; D gene ambiguous. The CDR3 runs to 15 residues. Germline V CDR1 and CDR2: LGHDT, YNNKEL (reference sequence). V was cut by 0 bases and J by 3 bases, with 11 bases left in between. The CDR3 is CASSQDVGSHTEAFF. Written as DNA, the CDR3 is TGTGCCAGCAGCCAAGATGTCGGCAGTCACACTGAAGCTTTCTTT.

The chain carries TRBV10-1 and TRBJ1-4; D is undetermined. This CDR3 is 16 amino acids long. Trimming left V 0 bases short and J 3 bases short, with 11 bases between. Germline-derived CDR1 and CDR2 are WNHNN and SYGVQD (reference sequence). The CDR3 loop is CASSESSPGANEKLFF. The DNA of the CDR3 is TGCGCCAGCAGTGAGTCGTCTCCCGGGGCTAATGAAAAACTGTTTTTT.

The rearrangement uses TRBV5-1 and TRBJ2-3; 8 bases line up with TRBD1. Germline V lookup: CDR1 SGHRS, CDR2 YFSETQ. The CDR3 loop spans 14 amino acids. Trimming at V came to 4 bases and at J to 6 bases, leaving 7 bases not matched to a gene. This chain's CDR3 is CASSLGQGSDTQYF. The CDR3 coding sequence is TGCGCCAGCAGCCTAGGACAGGGCTCGGATACGCAGTATTTT.

The chain carries TRBV28 and TRBJ1-3; D gene ambiguous. The CDR3 spans 15 residues. Germline V lookup: CDR1 MDHEN, CDR2 SYDVKM. V was trimmed by 1 base and J by 3 bases, leaving 10 bases between them. DNA of the CDR3: TGTGCCAGCAGTTTATTTCTGGTCGATGGAAACACCATATATTTT. This gives the protein CASSLFLVDGNTIYF. Complete variable domain (other parts from reference TRBV28 and TRBJ1-3): DVKVTQSSRYLVKRTGEKVFLECVQDMDHENMFWYRQDPGLGLRLIYFSYDVKMKEKGDIPEGYSVSREKKERFSLILESASTNQTSMYLCASSLFLVDGNTIYFGEGSWLTVV.

This chain uses TRBV5-1 with TRBJ2-1; tentative D call: TRBD1 (5 bases). Germline lookup yields CDR1 SGHRS and CDR2 YFSETQ. V was shortened by 0 bases and J by 9 bases, with 13 bases between the two germline ends. The CDR3 extends over 14 amino acids. CDR3 coding DNA: TGCGCCAGCAGCTTGGGCCGACAGTCTGGTGAGCAGTTCTTC. Its protein product is CASSLGRQSGEQFF. The full variable domain, completed using reference TRBV5-1 and TRBJ2-1, is KAGVTQTPRYLIKTRGQQVTLSCSPISGHRSVSWYQQTPGQGLQFLFEYFSETQRNKGNFPGRFSGRQFSNSRSEMNVSTLELGDSALYLCASSLGRQSGEQFFGPGTRLTVL.

The gene calls are TRBV5-1 and TRBJ2-5; D unresolved. The CDR3 sequence is 14 residues long. Germline values: CDR1 SGHRS, CDR2 YFSETQ. V was cut by 3 bases and J by 1 base, with 10 bases left in between. In nucleotides, the CDR3 is TGCGCCAGCAGCTGGCAGTGGGCCCAAGAGACCCAGTACTTC. Its translation is CASSWQWAQETQYF.

This clone appeared a few times. The rearrangement links TRBV7-9 to TRBJ2-5; D not certain. In germline, CDR1 is SEHNR, CDR2 FQNEAQ (reference sequence). The V and J ends lost 2 bases and 6 bases respectively, with 13 bases between them. This CDR3 comprises 14 residues. The DNA for the CDR3 is TGTGCCAGCAGCTTATCCATGAGGATACAGACCCAGTACTTC. Translating gives CASSLSMRIQTQYF.

The rearrangement links TRBV30 to TRBJ1-2; D is uncertain. V shed 3 bases and J shed 3 bases, with 5 bases lying between them. This CDR3 has 11 residues. The germline V gene has CDR1 GTSNPN and CDR2 SVGIG (reference sequence). For the CDR3, the DNA is TGTGCCTGGAGCTGGGACTATGGCTACACCTTC. As protein: CAWSWDYGYTF.

As for this clone: Other DNA sequences of this sample code for an identical CDR3. This CDR3 reads CASSLAPYSYEQYF. CDR3 coding DNA: TGTGCCAGCAGTTTAGCGCCCTATTCCTACGAGCAGTACTTC. The J gene is TRBJ2-7, the V gene TRBV27; no clear D gene. V shed 2 bases and J shed 1 base, with 9 bases lying between them. The CDR3 contains 14 residues. Germline V lookup: CDR1 MNHEY, CDR2 SMNVEV (reference sequence).

The rearrangement links TRBV4-1 to TRBJ1-2; the D gene is possibly TRBD1 (5 bases). V was cut by 0 bases and J by 5 bases, with 19 bases left in between. The CDR3 has 17 residues. Germline V gives CDR1 MGHRA, CDR2 YSYEKL. The CDR3 is CASSQDSRGRSGYGYTF. CDR3 nucleotide sequence: TGCGCCAGCAGCCAAGATTCGCGGGGCAGGTCCGGTTATGGCTACACCTTC.

V usage is TRBV9 and J usage is TRBJ1-1; 10 bases line up with TRBD1. J was trimmed by 3 bases and V by 2 bases; bases with no gene match: 4. The germline gives CDR1 SGDLS, CDR2 YYNGEE. This CDR3 spans 15 amino acids. CDR3 coding DNA: TGTGCCAGCAGCGTGACCGACAGGGGGCACACTGAAGCTTTCTTT. This encodes CASSVTDRGHTEAFF. Variable domain in full (rest from reference TRBV9 and TRBJ1-1): DSGVTQTPKHLITATGQRVTLRCSPRSGDLSVYWYQQSLDQGLQFLIQYYNGEERAKGNILERFSAQQFPDLHSELNLSSLELGDSALYFCASSVTDRGHTEAFFGQGTRLTVV.

This chain uses TRBV10-3 with TRBJ2-5; 8 bases map to TRBD1. Germline values: CDR1 ENHRY, CDR2 SYGVKD. V was clipped by 5 bases and J by 1 base; unmatched bases: 3. The CDR3 consists of 14 residues. CDR3 in amino acids: CAISSTGAQETQYF. In DNA, the CDR3 is TGTGCCATCAGTTCGACAGGGGCCCAAGAGACCCAGTACTTC.

V gene TRBV24-1 combines with J gene TRBJ2-3; 11 nucleotides line up with TRBD2. CDR3 length: 14 amino acids. Looked up from germline, CDR1 is KGHDR and CDR2 is SFDVKD. After removal of 11 bases from V and 2 bases from J, the junction contained 5 bases not matched to a gene. CDR3 sequence (DNA): TGTGCCATATTTAGCGGGAGGGACACAGATACGCAGTATTTT. The encoded protein is CAIFSGRDTDTQYF.

The J gene is TRBJ2-3, the V gene TRBV5-5, with D possibly TRBD2 on 6 matching bases. CDR1 SGHKS and CDR2 YYEKEE come from the germline V gene (reference sequence). Trimming cost V 4 bases and J 0 bases, with 18 bases left between them. The CDR3 loop spans 17 amino acids. Here the CDR3 reads CASSPQILAESTDTQYF. The CDR3 nucleotides read TGTGCCAGCAGCCCACAAATTTTAGCGGAAAGCACAGATACGCAGTATTTT.

V usage is TRBV6-5 and J usage is TRBJ2-5, with D unclear. CDR1 is MNHEY, CDR2 SVGAGI, per germline. The length of the CDR3 is 13 residues. V lost 7 bases and J 2 bases, leaving 11 bases between the germline ends. The CDR3 coding sequence is TGTGCCAGCACCAGAGGATCTCAAGAGACCCAGTACTTC. It encodes CASTRGSQETQYF.

The chain uses TRBV7-2 and TRBJ2-5; a possible D gene is TRBD2 (5 bases). This CDR3 comprises 15 residues. Per germline, CDR1 SGHTA and CDR2 FQGNSA. V gave up 0 bases and J gave up 3 bases, with 11 bases separating them. This CDR3 reads CASSLALDGEETQYF. The CDR3 DNA sequence: TGTGCCAGCAGCTTAGCGCTAGACGGGGAAGAGACCCAGTACTTC.

The rearrangement joins TRBV10-1 to TRBJ2-7; D remains unclear. The germline CDR1 and CDR2 sequences are WNHNN and SYGVQD (reference sequence). Trimming stripped 4 bases from V and 2 bases from J, with 9 bases between. This CDR3 has 13 residues. Here the CDR3 DNA reads TGCGCCAGCAGTGGAAAGGATACCTACGAGCAGTACTTC. Translation gives CASSGKDTYEQYF.

V and J are TRBV12-3 or TRBV12-4 and TRBJ2-7, with D maybe TRBD1 (6 bases). The CDR3 extends over 11 amino acids. The ends were cut back, 6 bases at V and 3 bases at J, with 6 bases in the middle. As DNA, the CDR3 is TGTGCCAGCAGCAGGGGCTACGAGCAGTACTTC. Translated: CASSRGYEQYF.

This clone was counted a single time. J is TRBJ2-2 and V is TRBV4-1, with 8 positions matching TRBD2. The CDR3 loop spans 17 amino acids. Germline lookup yields CDR1 MGHRA and CDR2 YSYEKL. V was clipped by 0 bases and J by 6 bases; unmatched bases: 9. CDR3 DNA: TGCGCCAGCAGCCAAGATCATACCGGGGGGGAGGCCGGGGAGCTGTTTTTT. Its translation is CASSQDHTGGEAGELFF.

The gene calls are TRBV2 and TRBJ1-4; D ambiguous. CDR3 length equals 15 residues. V was cut by 8 bases and J by 4 bases, with 17 bases left in between. Germline V gene sequence: CDR1 SNHLY, CDR2 FYNNEI. CDR3 loop: CASGDPGANNEKLFF. The DNA of the CDR3 is TGTGCCAGCGGAGATCCGGGAGCCAATAATGAAAAACTGTTTTTT.

The V and J genes are TRBV28 and TRBJ2-1, with 9 bases fitting TRBD2. Germline CDR1 reads MDHEN; CDR2 reads SYDVKM. V dropped 3 bases and J dropped 0; count of bases not matched to a gene: 12. CDR3 length: 19 amino acids. CDR3 residues: CASSFGASGNPSSYNEQFF. CDR3 bases: TGTGCCAGCAGTTTCGGGGCTAGCGGGAACCCTAGCTCCTACAATGAGCAGTTCTTC.

The chain carries TRBV7-2 and TRBJ2-2, with D perhaps TRBD2 (5 bases). Germline V gives CDR1 SGHTA, CDR2 FQGNSA. The CDR3 length is 18 residues. V dropped 1 base and J dropped 5 bases, with 20 bases sitting between them. CDR3 loop: CASSLDLRGFLDTGELFF. CDR3 in DNA: TGTGCCAGCAGCTTAGACCTACGAGGGTTCTTAGATACCGGGGAGCTGTTTTTT.

This chain links TRBV7-9 with TRBJ2-5, with D possibly TRBD2 on 5 matching bases. Germline V gene sequence: CDR1 SEHNR, CDR2 FQNEAQ (reference sequence). The germline V and J ends were trimmed by 1 base and 3 bases, with 12 bases remaining between them. This CDR3 spans 15 amino acids. The CDR3 region has the DNA TGTGCCAGCAGCTTAGGAGGAGCGGAAGAAGAGACCCAGTACTTC. This sequence encodes CASSLGGAEEETQYF.

This chain connects TRBV9 to TRBJ2-1, with 9 bases identical to TRBD1. V shed 5 bases, J shed 4 bases, and the junction held 10 bases outside the gene matches. The CDR3 has 16 amino acids. In germline, CDR1 is SGDLS, CDR2 YYNGEE. CDR3 in amino acids: CASSATGGQGYNEQFF. The CDR3 region has the DNA TGTGCCAGCAGTGCCACAGGGGGACAGGGATACAATGAGCAGTTCTTC.

The chain couples TRBV15 to TRBJ1-4; D ambiguous. Germline V gene sequence: CDR1 LNHNV, CDR2 YYDKDF (reference sequence). This CDR3 is built from 16 residues. V lost 1 base to trimming and J lost 4 bases, with 13 bases between them. The CDR3 DNA follows: TGTGCCACCAGCAGAGCCTCGGACGGCGGTAATGAAAAACTGTTTTTT. Residues: CATSRASDGGNEKLFF.

The chain joins TRBV3-1 (or the pseudogene TRBV3-2) to TRBJ2-7; 8 nucleotides line up with TRBD2. Germline loops: CDR1 LGHDT, CDR2 YNNKEL (reference sequence). The length of the CDR3 is 16 residues. J lost 2 bases, V lost 3 bases, and 9 bases had no gene match. DNA for the CDR3: TGTGCCAGCAGCCATACCCTGATGGGACTAGCCTACGAGCAGTACTTC. Translating it yields CASSHTLMGLAYEQYF.

This clone appeared a single time. The chain employs TRBV30 and TRBJ2-7; maybe TRBD1 (6 bases). The germline V gene has CDR1 GTSNPN and CDR2 SVGIG (reference sequence). This CDR3 is built from 13 residues. V was cut by 1 base and J by 4 bases, with 11 bases left in between. CDR3 sequence (DNA): TGTGCCTGGAGTGCCAGGGGCCAATACGAGCAGTACTTC. Amino acids: CAWSARGQYEQYF.